The clone carrying this TCR beta chain was recorded a few times. What it binds is not known. The authors sequenced TCR beta from blood CD8+ and CD4+ T cells. It was negative isolation that provided the CD8+ and CD4+ T cells, whereas TEMRA cells were enriched by FACS. The record originates from a study of CD8 T cells in Susac syndrome. Study-level findings and limits: As the study acknowledged, the number of individuals who were part of its TCR sequencing and HLA analysis was relatively small.

Trimming cost V 3 bases and J 8 bases, with 11 bases left between them. In germline, CDR1 is MGHRA, CDR2 YSYEKL. The CDR3 extends over 13 amino acids. After extraction with the RNeasy kit, roughly 0.5 to 1 ug of the RNA was reverse transcribed using random hexamers. The CDR3 of TCR beta was amplified by immunoSEQ multiplex PCR across 54 Vbeta and 13 Jbeta. TCRdb re-called the immunoSEQ multiplex PCR reads through MiXCR, storing one row per CDR3 protein. This sample has about 120,000 distinct CDR3 sequences, with around 93% found just once. Sample: CD8+ T cells from PBMCs. V gene TRBV4-1 combines with J gene TRBJ1-3; the D gene is possibly TRBD1 (6 bases). The sequence came from a human donor in good health. CDR3 in DNA: TGCGCCAGCAGCCAGAACAGGGATGACACCATATATTTT. Amino acids: CASSQNRDDTIYF.